This entry is about one TCR beta chain. The CDR3 runs 13 residues. Looked up from germline, CDR1 is SGHTS and CDR2 is YDEGEE. The J segment lost 4 bases and the V segment lost 7 bases, leaving 3 bases of the junction unmatched. This sample was taken from a study of blood T cell repertoires in COVID-19. Assay: immunoSEQ multiplex PCR; the TCRdb copy retains only in-frame clones and omits some. The table has about 130,000 clones, approximately 84% seen once. The TCR originated in a man in his sixties with acute or convalescent COVID-19. The sequencing sample was made of peripheral blood. The chain has TRBV5-8 and TRBJ2-3, with TRBD2 matching over 10 bases. In DNA form, the CDR3 reads TGTGCCAGCCAAGCGGGAGGGGCAGATACGCAGTATTTT. Translation gives CASQAGGADTQYF.